The 9 T cell receptor beta chains listed next were all sequenced from one sample in a study of glioma-infiltrating T cells after dendritic cell vaccination. Repertoires were generated with immunoSEQ multiplex PCR, while TCRdb's copy carries only in-frame clones and drops some. This sample yields some 110,000 clones, of which around 91% are seen a single time; roughly 2.5% belongs to the top ten. The time point was: after dendritic cell vaccination, including at tumor progression/relapse. The sequencing used blood, collected after dendritic cell vaccination. The receptors here all came from a human donor with glioblastoma.

This clone was detected only once. The J gene is TRBJ2-1, the V gene TRBV29-1; 8 positions match TRBD2. The germline CDR1 and CDR2 sequences are SQVTM and ANQGSEA. Losses at the gene ends were 6 bases for V and 8 bases for J; bases not matched to a gene: 3. The length of the CDR3 is 11 residues. Here the CDR3 reads CSVGRADEQFF. The CDR3 DNA follows: TGCAGCGTCGGGAGGGCCGATGAGCAGTTCTTC.

The V and J genes are TRBV6-1 and TRBJ2-5, with TRBD2 as a possible D gene (5 bases). The germline gives CDR1 MNHNS, CDR2 SASEGT. CDR3 length: 12 residues. V gave up 7 bases and J gave up 4 bases, with 10 bases separating them. CDR3 sequence: CASTVARETQYF. CDR3 sequence (DNA): TGTGCCAGCACCGTAGCGAGAGAGACCCAGTACTTC.

The genes are TRBV19 and TRBJ2-7; no firm D call. Trimming shortened V by 3 bases and J by 6 bases, and 15 bases separated the two germline ends. This CDR3 is 14 amino acids long. Germline loops: CDR1 LNHDA, CDR2 SQIVND (reference sequence). CDR3 nucleotides: TGTGCCAGTAGTATTAATTGGTCCGCGCGCGAGCAGTACTTC. It translates to CASSINWSAREQYF. Combining the CDR3 with reference TRBV19 and TRBJ2-7 gives the whole variable domain DGGITQSPKYLFRKEGQNVTLSCEQNLNHDAMYWYRQDPGQGLRLIYYSQIVNDFQKGDIAEGYSVSREKKESFPLTVTSAQKNPTAFYLCASSINWSAREQYFGPGTRLTVT.

V gene TRBV7-9 combines with J gene TRBJ1-1, with D possibly TRBD1 on 6 matching bases. CDR1 is SEHNR and CDR2 is FQNEAQ in the germline V gene (reference sequence). The CDR3 is made up of 14 amino acids. The ends were cut back, 4 bases at V and 3 bases at J, with 12 bases in the middle. CDR3 in amino acids: CASSYGQIDTEAFF. The CDR3, as DNA: TGTGCCAGCAGCTATGGACAGATCGACACTGAAGCTTTCTTT. The complete variable domain, with remaining parts taken from reference TRBV7-9 and TRBJ1-1, reads DTGVSQNPRHKITKRGQNVTFRCDPISEHNRLYWYRQTLGQGPEFLTYFQNEAQLEKSRLLSDRFSAERPKGSFSTLEIQRTEQGDSAMYLCASSYGQIDTEAFFGQGTRLTVV.

The chain carries TRBV19 and TRBJ2-2; D ambiguous. The CDR3 runs to 13 residues. V lost 3 bases and J lost 7, with 9 bases in between. Germline CDR1 is LNHDA and CDR2 is SQIVND (reference sequence). In DNA form, the CDR3 reads TGTGCCAGTAGTATCTTGAGTATCGGGGAGCTGTTTTTT. Its translation: CASSILSIGELFF.

The chain couples TRBV29-1 to TRBJ2-5; 11 bases are shared with TRBD1. Trimming at V came to 3 bases and at J to 5 bases, leaving 5 bases not matched to a gene. Germline values: CDR1 SQVTM, CDR2 ANQGSEA. The CDR3 contains 14 residues. The CDR3 nucleotides are TGCAGCGTTGAGGGGGACAGGGGGTCGGAGACCCAGTACTTC. Protein sequence: CSVEGDRGSETQYF.

V and J are TRBV7-2 and TRBJ1-5; D not resolved. The CDR3 runs to 14 residues. The V end was cut by 5 bases, the J end by 7 bases, with 15 bases between. Germline assignment: CDR1 SGHTA and CDR2 FQGNSA. As DNA, the CDR3 is TGTGCCAGCAGCAATATTGGAGGTGCCCAGCCCCAGCATTTT. It yields the protein CASSNIGGAQPQHF.

This chain links TRBV7-9 with TRBJ2-7; 9 nucleotides match TRBD2. Germline CDR1 and CDR2: SEHNR and FQNEAQ (reference sequence). This CDR3 region has 14 residues. Trimming at V came to 8 bases and at J to 6 bases, leaving 11 bases not matched to a gene. CDR3 sequence: CASAKGGRAGEQYF. CDR3 DNA sequence: TGTGCCAGCGCCAAGGGCGGGAGGGCCGGCGAGCAGTACTTC.

V is TRBV10-3 and J is TRBJ2-1; 13 bases map to TRBD2. Germline values: CDR1 ENHRY, CDR2 SYGVKD. The J segment lost 0 bases and the V segment lost 8 bases, leaving 10 bases of the junction unmatched. The CDR3 is made up of 18 amino acids. This CDR3 reads CAIGLTSGRLSSYNEQFF. Written as DNA, the CDR3 is TGTGCCATCGGGCTGACTAGCGGGAGGTTAAGCTCCTACAATGAGCAGTTCTTC.